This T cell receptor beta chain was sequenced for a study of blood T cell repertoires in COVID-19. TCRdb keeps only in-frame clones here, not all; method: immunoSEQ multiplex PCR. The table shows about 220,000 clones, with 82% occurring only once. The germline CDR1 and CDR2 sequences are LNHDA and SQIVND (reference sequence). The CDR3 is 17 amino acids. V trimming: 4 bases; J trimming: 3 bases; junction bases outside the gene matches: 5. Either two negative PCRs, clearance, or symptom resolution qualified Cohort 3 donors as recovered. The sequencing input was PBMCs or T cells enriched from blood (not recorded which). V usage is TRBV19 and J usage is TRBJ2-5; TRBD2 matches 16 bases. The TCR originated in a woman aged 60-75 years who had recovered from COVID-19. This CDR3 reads CASSTSGTSGREETQYF. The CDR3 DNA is TGTGCCAGTAGTACATCCGGGACTAGCGGGAGGGAAGAGACCCAGTACTTC. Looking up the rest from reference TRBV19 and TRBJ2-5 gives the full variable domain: DGGITQSPKYLFRKEGQNVTLSCEQNLNHDAMYWYRQDPGQGLRLIYYSQIVNDFQKGDIAEGYSVSREKKESFPLTVTSAQKNPTAFYLCASSTSGTSGREETQYFGPGTRLLVL.